Listed below are T cell receptor beta chains from one sample, sequenced in a study of T cell responses to AZD1222 COVID-19 vaccine. Data came from immunoSEQ multiplex PCR; TCRdb stores just in-frame clones and leaves some out. The table includes about 130,000 clones, roughly 86% detected once. Sample: peripheral blood, taken on day 0 of AZD1222 vaccination. The receptor set was obtained from an adult in good health. CDR3s include the opening cysteine and the closing phenylalanine or tryptophan. A D gene is named only where the DNA matches it firmly. Clone size appears in some rows only: once, few, many, or a class for an expanded clone.

clone_size	d_call	v_call	j_call	cdr3_aa	cdr3_nt
.	.	TRBV5-8	TRBJ2-1	CASSQGFESSYNEQFF	TGTGCCAGCAGCCAGGGCTTCGAAAGCTCCTACAATGAGCAGTTCTTC
.	TRBD1	TRBV20-1	TRBJ1-5	CSASLPGGALLSNQPQHF	TGCAGTGCTAGTCTTCCAGGGGGTGCCTTATTAAGCAATCAGCCCCAGCATTTT
.	.	TRBV6-5	TRBJ1-2	CASRGRENYGYTF	TGTGCCAGCAGGGGCAGGGAAAACTATGGCTACACCTTC
.	.	TRBV30	TRBJ1-3	CAWSFLDTIYF	TGTGCCTGGAGTTTCCTTGACACCATATATTTT
.	.	TRBV7-7	TRBJ2-5	CASSLIPSETQYF	TGTGCCAGCAGCTTAATCCCCTCAGAGACCCAGTACTTC
.	TRBD1	TRBV7-8	TRBJ1-5	CASSLQGARPQHF	TGTGCCAGCAGCTTACAGGGGGCGAGGCCCCAGCATTTT
.	.	TRBV7-9	TRBJ2-7	CASSLAELYEQYF	TGTGCCAGCAGCTTAGCAGAATTGTACGAGCAGTACTTC
.	TRBD2	TRBV7-2	TRBJ2-2	CASSLLAGDTGELFF	TGTGCCAGCAGCTTACTCGCGGGAGACACCGGGGAGCTGTTTTTT
.	.	TRBV19	TRBJ1-5	CASLAGGNQPQHF	TGTGCCAGTTTAGCGGGGGGCAATCAGCCCCAGCATTTT
few	.	TRBV4-1	TRBJ2-7	CASSQDPGTAYEQYF	TGCGCCAGCAGCCAAGATCCCGGGACTGCCTACGAGCAGTACTTC
.	.	TRBV2	TRBJ1-6	CATIEPLHF	TGTGCGACCATTGAACCCCTCCACTTT
.	TRBD1	TRBV19	TRBJ2-2	CASRYPGQGRTGELFF	TGTGCCAGTAGATACCCGGGACAGGGGAGAACCGGGGAGCTGTTTTTT
.	TRBD1	TRBV5-1	TRBJ1-1	CASSPDRTGSGNTEAFF	TGCGCCAGCAGCCCCGATAGGACAGGGTCAGGGAACACTGAAGCTTTCTTT
.	TRBD2	TRBV7-3	TRBJ2-7	CASSPAGGYEQYF	TGTGCCAGCTCCCCAGCGGGGGGCTACGAGCAGTACTTC
.	.	TRBV24-1	TRBJ1-4	CATSDPFGGKLFF	TGTGCCACCAGTGACCCCTTTGGAGGAAAACTGTTTTTT
.	TRBD2	TRBV7-8	TRBJ2-7	CASSHLRGDSYEQYF	TGTGCCAGCAGCCACTTACGGGGGGACTCCTACGAGCAGTACTTC
.	TRBD1	TRBV29-1	TRBJ1-2	CSVPGQGAEGYTF	TGCAGCGTCCCGGGACAGGGGGCGGAAGGCTACACCTTC
.	TRBD1	TRBV30	TRBJ2-5	CAWSETGWETQYF	TGTGCCTGGAGTGAGACAGGGTGGGAGACCCAGTACTTC
.	.	TRBV9	TRBJ1-3	CASSVAPVEGVGNTIYF	TGTGCCAGCAGCGTAGCCCCCGTGGAGGGGGTTGGAAACACCATATATTTT
.	TRBD2	TRBV7-8	TRBJ2-1	CASDEKIRSGLVSREQFF	TGTGCCAGCGATGAGAAGATTCGATCGGGACTAGTCTCTCGCGAGCAGTTCTTC
.	TRBD1	TRBV4-3	TRBJ1-2	CASSQDGQGGRGYTF	TGCGCCAGCAGCCAAGATGGACAGGGAGGAAGGGGCTACACCTTC
.	.	TRBV7-8	TRBJ2-2	CASSSGRQANTGELFF	TGTGCCAGCAGCTCCGGTAGACAGGCTAACACCGGGGAGCTGTTTTTT
once	TRBD1	TRBV6-6	TRBJ1-1	CASSYIKGQGNTEAFF	TGTGCCAGCAGTTACATCAAGGGACAGGGGAACACTGAAGCTTTCTTT
.	.	TRBV5-1	TRBJ1-3	CASSQNSQRSSGNTIYF	TGCGCCAGCAGCCAAAACTCCCAGCGTAGCTCTGGAAACACCATATATTTT
.	.	TRBV7-9	TRBJ1-1	CASSLGAGVTEAFF	TGTGCCAGCAGCTTAGGGGCTGGGGTCACTGAAGCTTTCTTT
.	.	TRBV6-4	TRBJ2-3	CASSVGRSSTDTQYF	TGTGCCAGCAGTGTGGGCAGGAGTAGCACAGATACGCAGTATTTT
.	.	TRBV18	TRBJ2-5	CASSFGGGAETQYF	TGTGCCAGCTCTTTCGGAGGGGGCGCGGAGACCCAGTACTTC
.	.	TRBV7-2	TRBJ1-5	CASNPQASNQPQHF	TGTGCCAGCAACCCACAGGCCTCCAATCAGCCCCAGCATTTT
.	.	TRBV13	TRBJ1-2	CASSLGGRGGGYTF	TGTGCCAGCAGCTTAGGAGGCAGGGGAGGTGGCTACACCTTC
.	.	TRBV7-9	TRBJ1-2	CASSLGTDYNYGYTF	TGTGCCAGCAGCTTAGGAACAGATTATAACTATGGCTACACCTTC
.	.	TRBV6-5	TRBJ2-3	CASSSSWGTDTQYF	TGTGCCAGCAGCTCCTCCTGGGGCACAGATACGCAGTATTTT
.	TRBD1	TRBV27	TRBJ2-2	CASREHRGNTGELFF	TGTGCCAGCAGGGAACACAGGGGGAACACCGGGGAGCTGTTTTTT
medium-sized	TRBD1	TRBV28	TRBJ1-6	CASSPGQGGSPLHF	TGTGCCAGCAGCCCGGGACAGGGAGGTTCACCCCTCCACTTT
.	.	TRBV6-1	TRBJ1-4	CASSELLGVSEKLFF	TGTGCCAGCAGTGAACTCTTGGGGGTCAGCGAAAAACTGTTTTTT
.	TRBD1	TRBV18	TRBJ2-5	CASSPWTGGETQYF	TGTGCCAGCTCACCCTGGACAGGGGGCGAGACCCAGTACTTC
.	TRBD2	TRBV24-1	TRBJ2-2	CATSDASGGSSTGELFF	TGTGCCACCAGTGATGCCTCGGGCGGGAGTAGTACCGGGGAGCTGTTTTTT
.	.	TRBV7-9	TRBJ1-1	CASRSDRPEAFF	TGTGCCAGCAGATCCGACAGGCCCGAAGCTTTCTTT
.	.	TRBV23-1	TRBJ1-2	CASSQLAFTADLYGYTF	TGCGCCAGCAGTCAATTGGCTTTTACGGCAGACCTTTATGGCTACACCTTC
.	TRBD1	TRBV19	TRBJ2-7	CASSTRQGVHEQYF	TGTGCCAGTAGTACCCGACAGGGTGTCCACGAGCAGTACTTC
.	TRBD1	TRBV5-1	TRBJ2-3	CASKKQGSTDTQYF	TGCGCCAGTAAAAAACAGGGGAGCACAGATACGCAGTATTTT
.	.	TRBV12-3/TRBV12-4	TRBJ1-6	CASSLEGVALHF	TGTGCCAGCAGTTTGGAGGGGGTAGCCCTCCACTTT
.	.	TRBV6-5	TRBJ1-4	CASTPDSQPEKLFF	TGTGCCAGCACCCCAGACAGCCAGCCTGAAAAACTGTTTTTT
.	.	TRBV12-2	TRBJ2-7	CASRLGVRLYSYEQYF	TGTGCAAGTCGCCTAGGGGTCCGGCTGTATTCCTACGAGCAGTACTTC